Listed below are T cell receptor beta chains from one sample, sequenced in a study of cytomegalovirus exposure and HLA in healthy donors. TCRdb's copy holds only in-frame clones and misses some; the assay was immunoSEQ multiplex PCR. Here the sample spans about 110,000 clones, around 70% being singletons. The sequenced sample was PBMCs. These receptors came from a man aged 30-40 years in good health and CMV-seropositive. Each CDR3 is given with its conserved first and last residue. A D gene is named only where the DNA matches it firmly. Size is omitted from some rows. Given values are once, few, many or a class for expanded clones.

clone_size: .; v_call: TRBV4-2; d_call: .; j_call: TRBJ2-5; cdr3_aa: CASSFSRLVQETQYF; cdr3_nt: TGTGCCAGCAGCTTCTCGAGACTAGTTCAAGAGACCCAGTACTTC
clone_size: .; v_call: TRBV9; d_call: .; j_call: TRBJ1-1; cdr3_aa: CASSAGNLGNTEAFF; cdr3_nt: TGTGCCAGCAGCGCGGGGAATCTGGGGAACACTGAAGCTTTCTTT
clone_size: .; v_call: TRBV11-2; d_call: .; j_call: TRBJ1-1; cdr3_aa: CASSLGGVDAFF; cdr3_nt: TGTGCCAGCAGCTTAGGGGGAGTCGACGCTTTCTTT
clone_size: few; v_call: TRBV27; d_call: TRBD1; j_call: TRBJ1-2; cdr3_aa: CASSRMRTDRETLGWGYTF; cdr3_nt: TGTGCCAGCAGCCGTATGAGGACGGACAGGGAAACTTTGGGATGGGGCTACACCTTC
clone_size: .; v_call: TRBV5-6; d_call: TRBD2; j_call: TRBJ2-3; cdr3_aa: CASSYPTGGADTQYF; cdr3_nt: TGTGCCAGCAGTTACCCCACGGGGGGGGCAGATACGCAGTATTTT
clone_size: .; v_call: TRBV5-1; d_call: TRBD2; j_call: TRBJ2-3; cdr3_aa: CASSLGDPRSGRRDTQYF; cdr3_nt: TGCGCCAGCAGCTTGGGGGATCCTAGGAGCGGGAGGAGAGATACGCAGTATTTT
clone_size: few; v_call: TRBV4-2; d_call: .; j_call: TRBJ2-7; cdr3_aa: CASSQEDYLGSEQYF; cdr3_nt: TGTGCCAGCAGCCAAGAGGACTACCTAGGTTCCGAGCAGTACTTC
clone_size: .; v_call: TRBV4-3; d_call: TRBD2; j_call: TRBJ2-4; cdr3_aa: CASSSRTMTSGIAKNIQYF; cdr3_nt: TGCGCCAGCAGCTCTCGGACGATGACTAGCGGGATAGCCAAAAACATTCAGTACTTC
clone_size: .; v_call: TRBV7-2; d_call: .; j_call: TRBJ2-2; cdr3_aa: CASSFSPRDGELFF; cdr3_nt: TGTGCCAGCAGCTTCTCCCCCCGGGACGGGGAGCTGTTTTTT
clone_size: .; v_call: TRBV29-1; d_call: TRBD2; j_call: TRBJ2-2; cdr3_aa: CSVGGRESSGKGNSAGELFF; cdr3_nt: TGCAGCGTTGGGGGCCGAGAGTCTAGCGGGAAGGGTAATAGTGCCGGGGAGCTGTTTTTT
clone_size: few; v_call: TRBV5-6; d_call: .; j_call: TRBJ1-2; cdr3_aa: CASSLGARGYGYTF; cdr3_nt: TGTGCCAGCAGCTTGGGGGCCAGGGGCTATGGCTACACCTTC
clone_size: few; v_call: TRBV27; d_call: .; j_call: TRBJ1-2; cdr3_aa: CASSLTANYGYTF; cdr3_nt: TGTGCCAGCAGTTTGACAGCTAACTATGGCTACACCTTC
clone_size: .; v_call: TRBV30; d_call: .; j_call: TRBJ1-3; cdr3_aa: CACMGHGNTIYF; cdr3_nt: TGTGCCTGTATGGGACACGGAAACACCATATATTTT
clone_size: .; v_call: TRBV4-1; d_call: .; j_call: TRBJ1-5; cdr3_aa: CASSQETGLEPQHF; cdr3_nt: TGCGCCAGCAGCCAAGAAACAGGGCTGGAGCCCCAGCATTTT
clone_size: .; v_call: TRBV5-1; d_call: TRBD1; j_call: TRBJ1-3; cdr3_aa: CASSLTGLRGNTIYF; cdr3_nt: TGCGCCAGCAGTTTGACAGGGCTCCGAGGAAACACCATATATTTT
clone_size: .; v_call: TRBV7-2; d_call: TRBD2; j_call: TRBJ2-1; cdr3_aa: CASSLVAGTSGYNEQFF; cdr3_nt: TGTGCCAGCAGCTTAGTTGCCGGGACTAGCGGATACAATGAGCAGTTCTTC
clone_size: once; v_call: TRBV5-1; d_call: TRBD1; j_call: TRBJ1-2; cdr3_aa: CASSLNPPTGEHNYGYTF; cdr3_nt: TGCGCCAGCAGCTTAAACCCGCCAACAGGGGAACATAACTATGGCTACACCTTC
clone_size: .; v_call: TRBV6-5; d_call: .; j_call: TRBJ1-1; cdr3_aa: CASSYSKQINTEAFF; cdr3_nt: TGTGCCAGCAGTTACTCGAAACAGATCAACACTGAAGCTTTCTTT
clone_size: few; v_call: TRBV4-1; d_call: .; j_call: TRBJ1-2; cdr3_aa: CASSLGALNGYTF; cdr3_nt: TGCGCCAGCAGTCTCGGTGCCCTTAATGGCTACACCTTC
clone_size: .; v_call: TRBV7-6; d_call: .; j_call: TRBJ1-2; cdr3_aa: CASSLGTEPYGYTF; cdr3_nt: TGTGCCAGCAGCTTAGGGACAGAACCCTATGGCTACACCTTC
clone_size: few; v_call: TRBV6-5; d_call: .; j_call: TRBJ2-5; cdr3_aa: CASSDRQETQYF; cdr3_nt: TGTGCCAGCAGCGACAGGCAAGAGACCCAGTACTTC
clone_size: .; v_call: TRBV7-7; d_call: .; j_call: TRBJ2-2; cdr3_aa: CASGRRGVVNTGELFF; cdr3_nt: TGTGCTAGCGGCCGCAGGGGGGTCGTGAACACCGGGGAGCTGTTTTTT
clone_size: .; v_call: TRBV19; d_call: .; j_call: TRBJ1-1; cdr3_aa: CASSILGQPTEAFF; cdr3_nt: TGTGCCAGTAGTATTTTGGGGCAACCCACTGAAGCTTTCTTT
clone_size: .; v_call: TRBV6-5; d_call: TRBD1; j_call: TRBJ1-4; cdr3_aa: CASSYSSQGAREKLFF; cdr3_nt: TGTGCCAGCAGTTACTCGAGCCAGGGGGCGAGAGAAAAACTGTTTTTT
clone_size: once; v_call: TRBV10-2; d_call: TRBD1; j_call: TRBJ1-2; cdr3_aa: CASSEQGALDYGYTF; cdr3_nt: TGCGCCAGCAGTGAGCAGGGGGCGCTTGACTATGGCTACACCTTC
clone_size: once; v_call: TRBV19; d_call: .; j_call: TRBJ1-4; cdr3_aa: CASSISVNEKLFF; cdr3_nt: TGTGCCAGTAGTATATCAGTTAATGAAAAACTGTTTTTT
clone_size: few; v_call: TRBV7-2; d_call: .; j_call: TRBJ2-1; cdr3_aa: CASSLFGRRASEQFF; cdr3_nt: TGTGCCAGCAGCTTATTTGGCCGGAGGGCCAGTGAGCAGTTCTTC
clone_size: .; v_call: TRBV9; d_call: TRBD2; j_call: TRBJ2-5; cdr3_aa: CASSLRTSGPPTEETQYF; cdr3_nt: TGTGCCAGCAGCCTTCGGACTAGCGGGCCACCAACCGAGGAGACCCAGTACTTC
clone_size: few; v_call: TRBV28; d_call: TRBD1; j_call: TRBJ2-2; cdr3_aa: CATQQGAGRGTGELFF; cdr3_nt: TGTGCCACCCAACAGGGGGCCGGGCGGGGCACCGGGGAGCTGTTTTTT
clone_size: .; v_call: TRBV5-6; d_call: .; j_call: TRBJ1-2; cdr3_aa: CASSLGRDGIYGYTF; cdr3_nt: TGTGCCAGCAGCTTAGGCAGGGATGGCATCTATGGCTACACCTTC
clone_size: .; v_call: TRBV9; d_call: TRBD1; j_call: TRBJ2-5; cdr3_aa: CASSPRTGQQETQYF; cdr3_nt: TGTGCCAGCAGCCCACGGACAGGGCAACAAGAGACCCAGTACTTC
clone_size: .; v_call: TRBV5-1; d_call: TRBD1; j_call: TRBJ2-1; cdr3_aa: CASSQGPGTGVEQFF; cdr3_nt: TGCGCCAGCTCACAGGGTCCCGGGACAGGGGTTGAGCAGTTCTTC
clone_size: .; v_call: TRBV2; d_call: TRBD1; j_call: TRBJ2-1; cdr3_aa: CASSEGTGPYNEQFF; cdr3_nt: TGTGCCAGCAGTGAGGGGACAGGGCCCTACAATGAGCAGTTCTTC
clone_size: .; v_call: TRBV19; d_call: TRBD1; j_call: TRBJ1-4; cdr3_aa: CASSPGGLGEKLFF; cdr3_nt: TGTGCCAGTAGCCCAGGGGGGCTGGGGGAAAAACTGTTTTTT
clone_size: few; v_call: TRBV28; d_call: .; j_call: TRBJ1-5; cdr3_aa: CASSPQGGGGQPQHF; cdr3_nt: TGTGCCAGCAGTCCCCAGGGCGGGGGCGGACAGCCCCAGCATTTT
clone_size: .; v_call: TRBV28; d_call: .; j_call: TRBJ1-1; cdr3_aa: CASSYRDVAEAFF; cdr3_nt: TGTGCCAGCAGTTACAGGGACGTAGCTGAAGCTTTCTTT
clone_size: once; v_call: TRBV9; d_call: TRBD1; j_call: TRBJ2-1; cdr3_aa: CASSAGQDLRRINEQFF; cdr3_nt: TGTGCCAGCAGCGCAGGACAGGATCTGAGAAGAATCAATGAGCAGTTCTTC
clone_size: .; v_call: TRBV20-1; d_call: .; j_call: TRBJ2-3; cdr3_aa: CSARDPRTQYF; cdr3_nt: TGCAGTGCTAGAGATCCTAGGACGCAGTATTTT
clone_size: few; v_call: TRBV5-6; d_call: .; j_call: TRBJ2-7; cdr3_aa: CASTPPRGASRRYEQYF; cdr3_nt: TGTGCCAGCACACCTCCCAGGGGGGCCTCCCGACGTTACGAGCAGTACTTC
clone_size: .; v_call: TRBV4-1; d_call: .; j_call: TRBJ1-3; cdr3_aa: CASSPGMWGQKFGNTIYF; cdr3_nt: TGCGCCAGCAGCCCAGGTATGTGGGGGCAGAAGTTTGGAAACACCATATATTTT
clone_size: once; v_call: TRBV4-1; d_call: TRBD2; j_call: TRBJ2-7; cdr3_aa: CASSQRLAGGYEQYF; cdr3_nt: TGCGCCAGCAGCCAACGACTAGCGGGGGGATACGAGCAGTACTTC
clone_size: .; v_call: TRBV9; d_call: TRBD1; j_call: TRBJ1-6; cdr3_aa: CASSLDRGYSPLHF; cdr3_nt: TGTGCCAGCAGCCTGGACAGGGGATACTCACCCCTCCACTTT
clone_size: .; v_call: TRBV5-1; d_call: TRBD2; j_call: TRBJ2-1; cdr3_aa: CASSLGPSSGSNNGQFF; cdr3_nt: TGCGCCAGCAGCTTGGGGCCCTCTAGCGGGAGTAACAATGGGCAGTTCTTC
clone_size: .; v_call: TRBV5-1; d_call: TRBD1; j_call: TRBJ2-7; cdr3_aa: CASAPGQGPYEQYF; cdr3_nt: TGCGCCAGCGCCCCGGGACAGGGGCCCTACGAGCAGTACTTC
clone_size: .; v_call: TRBV15; d_call: .; j_call: TRBJ1-3; cdr3_aa: CATSRWAGNTIYF; cdr3_nt: TGTGCCACCAGCAGATGGGCGGGAAACACCATATATTTT